A single sample is the source of the 11 T cell receptor beta chains below, sequenced in a study of CD8+ T cells in alopecia areata. TCR sequencing used cDNA made by reverse transcription of extracted RNA. The data were produced by immunoSEQ multiplex PCR, yet TCRdb's version contains in-frame clones alone and is incomplete. The data contain 120,000 to 150,000 clones, roughly four fifths of them singletons. Treatment here: oral pan-JAK inhibitor, 5-10 mg twice daily. The sequenced sample was CD8+ T cells sorted from blood, obtained at week 4, from a patient treated with tofacitinib. Receptors originate from a human donor with alopecia areata.

CDR3 in amino acids: CASSVYGDTKWNEQFF. The DNA of the CDR3 is TGTGCCAGCAGCGTATACGGGGATACTAAGTGGAATGAGCAGTTCTTC. The V call is TRBV9, the J call TRBJ2-1; weak D call: TRBD2 (5 bases). Trimming removed 1 base at V and 7 bases at J, with 18 bases between. CDR1 SGDLS and CDR2 YYNGEE come from the germline V gene. The CDR3 sequence is 16 residues long.

The chain couples TRBV30 to TRBJ2-5; possibly TRBD1 or TRBD2 for D (5 bases each). The CDR3 sequence is 13 residues long. The V end lost 2 bases, the J end lost 1 base, and 8 bases lay between the germline ends. In germline, CDR1 is GTSNPN, CDR2 SVGIG (reference sequence). The CDR3 nucleotides are TGTGCCTGGAGTTCCGGGACCCAAGAGACCCAGTACTTC. Protein: CAWSSGTQETQYF.

The chain links TRBV5-1 to TRBJ2-3, with D uncertain. Germline-derived CDR1 and CDR2 are SGHRS and YFSETQ. Between the trimmed V and J ends, which lost 4 bases and 2 bases, there was a span of 14 bases. The CDR3 extends over 15 amino acids. The CDR3 reads CASSAAGYDTDTQYF. In nucleotides, the CDR3 is TGCGCCAGCAGCGCTGCCGGGTATGACACAGATACGCAGTATTTT.

The genes are TRBV29-1 and TRBJ2-1; 8 positions match TRBD2. V lost 2 bases and J lost 5; bases outside the gene matches: 5. The CDR3 length is 14 residues. From germline, CDR1 is SQVTM and CDR2 ANQGSEA. CDR3 region: CSVERASGHNEQFF. The DNA for the CDR3 is TGCAGCGTTGAAAGGGCTAGCGGGCACAATGAGCAGTTCTTC.

The V call is TRBV4-2, the J call TRBJ2-7; D possibly corresponds to TRBD2 (6 bases). Trimming cost V 4 bases and J 0 bases, with 16 bases left between them. CDR1 LGHNA and CDR2 YNFKEQ come from the germline V gene. This CDR3 has 16 amino acids. For the CDR3, the DNA is TGTGCCAGCAGCCTCGAGGCTCCCGGGGGCTCCTACGAGCAGTACTTC. Its protein is CASSLEAPGGSYEQYF.

This sequence joins TRBV6-5 and TRBJ2-7; 9 bases are shared with TRBD2. This CDR3 is 15 amino acids long. Germline trimming cut 5 bases from V and 3 bases from J; bases unmatched to any gene: 8. The germline CDR1 and CDR2 sequences are MNHEY and SVGAGI. CDR3 sequence: CASSAGGGGYYEQYF. The CDR3 DNA is TGTGCCAGCAGTGCCGGCGGGGGGGGCTACTACGAGCAGTACTTC.

DNA for the CDR3: TGTGCCTGGAGTCTAGGGACAGGGGGCAATGAGCAGTACTTC. Translation gives CAWSLGTGGNEQYF. The chain links TRBV30 to TRBJ2-5; 12 bases are a match to TRBD1. In germline, CDR1 is GTSNPN, CDR2 SVGIG (reference sequence). The CDR3 is made up of 14 amino acids. Unmatched junction bases numbered 9, after V lost 2 bases and J lost 11 bases.

The genes are TRBV4-1 and TRBJ2-7; D is perhaps TRBD1 or TRBD2 (5 bases each). V was pared by 4 bases and J by 1 base, with 14 bases between. This CDR3 spans 15 amino acids. From germline, CDR1 is MGHRA and CDR2 YSYEKL. As DNA, the CDR3 is TGCGCCAGCAGCCTTTCCATCGAGGGGTCCTACGAGCAGTACTTC. Encoded protein: CASSLSIEGSYEQYF.

The chain has TRBV27 and TRBJ2-7; D could derive from TRBD1 or TRBD2 (5 bases each). Trimming left V 8 bases short and J 2 bases short, with 16 bases between. This CDR3 spans 14 amino acids. The germline gives CDR1 MNHEY, CDR2 SMNVEV (reference sequence). The CDR3: CASGLWDGTYEQYF. The DNA for the CDR3 is TGTGCCAGCGGCCTGTGGGACGGTACCTACGAGCAGTACTTC.

This clone was detected only once. The chain carries TRBV5-1 and TRBJ2-6; D gene unclear. Trimming stripped 0 bases from V and 1 base from J, with 5 bases between. This CDR3 has 15 amino acids. Germline lookup yields CDR1 SGHRS and CDR2 YFSETQ. CDR3 amino acids: CASSLEISGANVLTF. Here the CDR3 DNA reads TGCGCCAGCAGCTTGGAAATATCTGGGGCCAACGTCCTGACTTTC.

V gene TRBV4-1 combines with J gene TRBJ2-7; a possible D gene is TRBD2 (7 bases). V lost 1 base and J 2 bases, leaving 18 bases between the germline ends. The germline V gene has CDR1 MGHRA and CDR2 YSYEKL. This CDR3 comprises 17 residues. The DNA for the CDR3 is TGCGCCAGCAGCCAAGGGGTGGTGCCGGGGGGCCCCTACGAGCAGTACTTC. Protein: CASSQGVVPGGPYEQYF.